This T cell receptor beta chain was sequenced during a study of identical twins. TCRdb reprocessed the 5' RACE reads with MiXCR, giving one entry per CDR3 protein. Among about 920,000 distinct CDR3 sequences, more than 9% were seen once, and the ten largest hold about 1.5%. These records were also assigned to another study, of yellow fever vaccine responses in identical twins.

The receptor's source is a woman in her late teens or twenties in good health. Sequenced material: PBMCs.

The CDR3 spells CSVDSGFGTGGDEQFF. The CDR3 DNA sequence: TGCAGCGTAGACTCCGGCTTCGGGACGGGGGGCGATGAGCAGTTCTTC. V gene TRBV29-1 combines with J gene TRBJ2-1; D is perhaps TRBD2 (7 bases). Germline V CDR1 and CDR2: SQVTM, ANQGSEA. V was shortened by 6 bases and J by 8 bases, with 26 bases between the two germline ends. This CDR3 is 16 amino acids long.